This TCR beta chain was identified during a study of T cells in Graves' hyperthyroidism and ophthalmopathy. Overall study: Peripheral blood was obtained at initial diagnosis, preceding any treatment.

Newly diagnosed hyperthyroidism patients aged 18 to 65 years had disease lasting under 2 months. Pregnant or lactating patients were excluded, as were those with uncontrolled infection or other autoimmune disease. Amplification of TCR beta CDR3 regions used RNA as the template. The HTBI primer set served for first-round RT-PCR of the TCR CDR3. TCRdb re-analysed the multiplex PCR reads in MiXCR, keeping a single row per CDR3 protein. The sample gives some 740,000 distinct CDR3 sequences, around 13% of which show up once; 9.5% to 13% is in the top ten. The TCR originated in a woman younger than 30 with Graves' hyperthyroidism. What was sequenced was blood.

The CDR3 loop is CASSLAGTGDEQFF. CDR3 bases: TGTGCCAGCAGCTTAGCCGGGACAGGGGATGAGCAGTTCTTC. The chain combines TRBV7-9 with TRBJ2-1, with 10 nucleotides matching TRBD1. V was pared by 0 bases and J by 8 bases, with 1 base of the junction left unmatched. The CDR3 length is 14 residues. Germline V gives CDR1 SEHNR, CDR2 FQNEAQ (reference sequence).